This TCR beta chain derives from a study of beta chain features in type 1 diabetes. Study-level findings and limits: A moderate, significant TCRB CDR3 shortening appeared in type 1 diabetes across four CD4+ subsets. No resolution was reached here on whether HLA type influences TCRB rearrangement.

Regarding this clone: Its antigen is unidentified. One junction end does not reproduce the germline sequence, and a read error may be involved.

Sorting with CD45RO/CCR7/CD25/CD127/CD95/CD27 yielded naive, central memory, regulatory and stem-like memory CD4+ cells. Purity exceeding 95% was reached by all sorted populations. This CDR3 has 11 residues. CDR1 is SNHLY and CDR2 is FYNNEI in the germline V gene. Expressed TCRB transcripts were sequenced after all isolated RNA was converted to cDNA. TCRdb's copy holds only in-frame clones and misses some; the assay was immunoSEQ multiplex PCR. The profile shows 95,000 to 150,000 clones, 15% to 20% of them singletons. The chain joins TRBV2 to TRBJ1-5, with D hard to call. Sequencing used central memory CD4+ T cells from blood. This TCR derives from a man aged 25 to 40 with type 1 diabetes. The CDR3 DNA follows: TGTGCCAGCAGCGAAGGAGCGCCCCAGCATTTT. It codes for CASSEGAPQHF.